The sequence of this TCR beta chain was determined in a study of Graves' ophthalmopathy and Graves' hyperthyroidism. Study-wide context: Prior to any treatment, peripheral blood was collected at the time of initial diagnosis. Study-wide results and caveats: Clonotypes were expanded in thyroid at above 0.001 frequency, and most also appeared in blood. An approximately 82% specificity and around 86% sensitivity were achieved by a 13-signature model that separated ophthalmopathy from stable hyperthyroidism. Ophthalmopathy progression cases were predicted by the model with roughly 64% sensitivity and 72.22% specificity.

Investigators amplified TCR beta CDR3 regions from RNA transcripts. After a first-round RT-PCR with HTBI primers, a second-round multiplex PCR was run. TCRdb re-called the multiplex PCR reads with MiXCR, one entry per CDR3 protein. The table has some 750,000 distinct CDR3 sequences, 40% seen once; the top ten hold roughly 45%. Germline V gives CDR1 LGHNA, CDR2 YSLEER. V lost 6 bases, J lost 1 base, and 4 bases stayed unmatched. The CDR3 has 15 residues. As for this clonotype: As yet, its antigen is unknown.

The sample was peripheral blood. The sequence was collected from an adult man with Graves' ophthalmopathy. The V and J genes are TRBV4-3 and TRBJ2-5; 11 nucleotides match TRBD1. The CDR3 DNA reads as TGCGCCAGCAGTCGGACAGGGGGCGGCCAAGAGACCCAGTACTTC. The encoded protein is CASSRTGGGQETQYF.